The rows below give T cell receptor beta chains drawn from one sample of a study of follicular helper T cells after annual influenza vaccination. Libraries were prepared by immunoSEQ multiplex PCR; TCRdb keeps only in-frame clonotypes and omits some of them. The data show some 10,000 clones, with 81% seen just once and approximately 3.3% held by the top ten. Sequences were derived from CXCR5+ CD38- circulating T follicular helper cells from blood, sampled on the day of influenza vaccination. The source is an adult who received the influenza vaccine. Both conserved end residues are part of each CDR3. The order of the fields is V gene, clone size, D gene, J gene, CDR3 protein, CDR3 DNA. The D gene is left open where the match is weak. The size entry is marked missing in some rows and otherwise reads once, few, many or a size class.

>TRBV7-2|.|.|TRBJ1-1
CASSPRTGQVEAFF
TGTGCCAGCAGCCCGAGGACGGGACAAGTTGAAGCTTTCTTT
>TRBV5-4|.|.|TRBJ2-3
CASSSQGGTDTQYF
TGTGCCAGCAGCTCGCAGGGAGGAACAGATACGCAGTATTTT
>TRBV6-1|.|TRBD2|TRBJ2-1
CASSLSSGGYNEQFF
TGTGCCAGCAGTCTTTCTAGCGGGGGGTACAATGAGCAGTTCTTC
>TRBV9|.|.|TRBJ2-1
CASSTGLWGNEQFF
TGTGCCAGCAGCACGGGTCTGTGGGGCAATGAGCAGTTCTTC
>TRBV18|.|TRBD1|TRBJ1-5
CASSRTGDNQPQHF
TGTGCCAGCTCACGGACAGGGGACAATCAGCCCCAGCATTTT
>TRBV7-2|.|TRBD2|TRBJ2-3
CASSSLAGGRTDTQYF
TGTGCCAGCAGCTCTTTAGCGGGGGGCCGCACAGATACGCAGTATTTT
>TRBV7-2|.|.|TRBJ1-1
CASSPLGGQNTEAFF
TGTGCCAGCAGCCCTTTGGGGGGACAGAACACTGAAGCTTTCTTT
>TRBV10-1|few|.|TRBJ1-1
CATRRETEAFF
TGCGCCACCCGCCGGGAGACTGAAGCTTTCTTT
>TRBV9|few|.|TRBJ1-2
CASSVAGGGAGGYTF
TGTGCCAGCAGCGTAGCTGGCGGGGGGGCCGGTGGCTACACCTTC
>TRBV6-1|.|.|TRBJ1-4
CASSGGRSGGEKLFF
TGTGCCAGCAGTGGCGGACGATCGGGTGGTGAAAAACTGTTTTTT
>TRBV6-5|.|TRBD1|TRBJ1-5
CASRSTGNNQPQHF
TGTGCCAGCAGATCGACAGGGAACAATCAGCCCCAGCATTTT
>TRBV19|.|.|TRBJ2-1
CASRPQSSYNEQFF
TGTGCCAGTAGGCCTCAAAGCTCCTACAATGAGCAGTTCTTC
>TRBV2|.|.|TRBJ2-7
CASILDRAIGEQYF
.
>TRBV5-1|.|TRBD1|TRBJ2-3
CASSPSRDSRTDTQYF
TGCGCCAGCAGCCCAAGCCGGGACAGCCGCACAGATACGCAGTATTTT
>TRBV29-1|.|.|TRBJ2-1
CSVIRAANEQFF
TGCAGCGTTATTAGGGCGGCGAATGAGCAGTTCTTC
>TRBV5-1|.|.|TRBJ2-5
CASSLALGDPGETQYF
TGCGCCAGCAGCTTGGCCTTGGGGGACCCGGGGGAGACCCAGTACTTC
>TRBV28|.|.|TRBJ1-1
CASSPPRGSNMNTEAFF
TGTGCCAGCAGTCCCCCGAGGGGGAGTAACATGAACACTGAAGCTTTCTTT
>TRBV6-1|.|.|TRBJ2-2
CASSTRVTGELFF
TGTGCCAGCAGTACACGGGTCACCGGGGAGCTGTTTTTT
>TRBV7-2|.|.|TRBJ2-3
CASSLKIRGTQYF
TGTGCCAGCAGCTTAAAAATCCGAGGTACGCAGTATTTT
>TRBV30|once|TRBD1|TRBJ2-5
CAWETGETQYF
TGTGCCTGGGAGACAGGGGAGACCCAGTACTTC
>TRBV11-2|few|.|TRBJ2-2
CASSRNQLGTGELFF
TGTGCCAGCAGCCGAAACCAACTAGGAACCGGGGAGCTGTTTTTT
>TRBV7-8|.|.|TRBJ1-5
CASSSLGSYSNQPQHF
TGTGCCAGCAGCTCCCTTGGGTCCTATAGCAATCAGCCCCAGCATTTT
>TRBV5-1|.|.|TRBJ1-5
CASSLGGNSNQPQHF
TGCGCCAGCAGCTTGGGGGGAAATAGCAATCAGCCCCAGCATTTT
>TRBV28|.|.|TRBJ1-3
CASSFPGKAYTIYF
TGTGCCAGCAGTTTTCCCGGGAAGGCTTACACCATATATTTT
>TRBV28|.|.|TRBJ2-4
CASSPSGPGIQYF
TGTGCCAGCAGTCCGTCGGGGCCGGGGATTCAGTACTTC
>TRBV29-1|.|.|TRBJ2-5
CSVEMGEETQYF
TGCAGCGTTGAAATGGGGGAAGAGACCCAGTACTTC
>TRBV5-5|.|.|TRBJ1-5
CASSWQVTGQPQHF
TGTGCCAGCAGCTGGCAAGTCACCGGTCAGCCCCAGCATTTT
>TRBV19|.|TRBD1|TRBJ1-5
CASSIGRDRGHQPQHF
TGTGCCAGTAGTATCGGAAGGGACAGGGGGCATCAGCCCCAGCATTTT
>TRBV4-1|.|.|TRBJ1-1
CASSLQVRGEAFF
TGCGCCAGCAGCCTCCAAGTCCGAGGGGAAGCTTTCTTT
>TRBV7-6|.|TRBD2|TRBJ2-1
CASSLVSGGASYNEQFF
TGTGCCAGCAGCTTAGTAAGCGGGGGGGCCTCCTACAATGAGCAGTTCTTC
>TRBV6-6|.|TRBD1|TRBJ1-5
CASSYGGGIQPQHF
TGTGCCAGCAGTTACGGAGGGGGCATTCAGCCCCAGCATTTT
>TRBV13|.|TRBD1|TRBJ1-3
CASSTLQGISGNTIYF
TGTGCCAGCAGCACCTTACAGGGGATCTCTGGAAACACCATATATTTT
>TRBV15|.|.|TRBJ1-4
CATSSGGTRAWEKLFF
TGTGCCACCAGCAGCGGAGGGACGAGAGCTTGGGAAAAACTGTTTTTT
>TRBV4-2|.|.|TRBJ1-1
CASSPDSMNTEAFF
TGTGCCAGCAGCCCGGACAGTATGAACACTGAAGCTTTCTTT
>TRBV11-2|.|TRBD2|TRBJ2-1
CASSGRAGEGNEQFF
TGTGCCAGCAGCGGAAGAGCGGGAGAGGGGAATGAGCAGTTCTTC
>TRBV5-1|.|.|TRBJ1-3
CASSSGEDLNTIYF
TGCGCCAGCAGCTCCGGAGAGGACTTAAACACCATATATTTT
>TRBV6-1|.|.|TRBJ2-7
CASSTDSHYEQYF
TGTGCCAGCAGCACTGACAGCCACTACGAGCAGTACTTC
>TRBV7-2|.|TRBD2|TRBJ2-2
CASRKGGRNTGELFF
TGTGCCAGCAGGAAGGGAGGGCGGAACACCGGGGAGCTGTTTTTT
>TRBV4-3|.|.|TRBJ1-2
CASSQDFGTRGYTF
TGCGCCAGCAGCCAAGATTTCGGAACGCGCGGCTACACCTTC
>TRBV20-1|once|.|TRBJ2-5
CSATYKTQYF
TGCAGTGCCACCTATAAGACCCAGTACTTC
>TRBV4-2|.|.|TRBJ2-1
CASAGPTYNEQFF
TGTGCCAGCGCGGGACCAACCTACAATGAGCAGTTCTTC
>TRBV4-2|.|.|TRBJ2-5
CASSSGPQETQYF
TGTGCCAGCAGCTCTGGTCCCCAAGAGACCCAGTACTTC
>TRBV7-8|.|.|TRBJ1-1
CASSSEWVRDTEAFF
TGTGCCAGCAGCTCCGAATGGGTCAGGGACACTGAAGCTTTCTTT
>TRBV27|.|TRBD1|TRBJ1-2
CASRDLQGKYYGYTF
TGTGCCAGCAGAGACCTACAGGGGAAATACTATGGCTACACCTTC
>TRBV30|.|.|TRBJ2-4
CAWSRGEKGDIQYF
TGTGCCTGGAGTCGAGGTGAGAAGGGGGACATTCAGTACTTC
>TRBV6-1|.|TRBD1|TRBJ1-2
CASSADRSQGHGYTF
TGTGCCAGCAGTGCGGACAGGTCCCAGGGACATGGCTACACCTTC
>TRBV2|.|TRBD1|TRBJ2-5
CASSSDRAAGETQYF
TGTGCCAGCAGTTCGGACAGGGCGGCGGGTGAGACCCAGTACTTC
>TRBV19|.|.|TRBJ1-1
CASSISGRAAFF
TGTGCCAGTAGTATCTCAGGCCGGGCGGCTTTCTTT
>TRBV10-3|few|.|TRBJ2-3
CAISGRGEGGTDTQYF
TGTGCCATCAGTGGACGGGGGGAGGGGGGCACAGATACGCAGTATTTT
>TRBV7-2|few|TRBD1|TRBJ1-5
CASSRQGAEPQHF
TGTGCCAGCAGCCGACAGGGGGCTGAGCCCCAGCATTTT
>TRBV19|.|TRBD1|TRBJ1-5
CASSPYPGGKQPQHF
TGTGCCAGTAGTCCCTACCCAGGGGGCAAACAGCCCCAGCATTTT
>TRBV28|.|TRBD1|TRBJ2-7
CASSLGQGLYEQYF
TGTGCCAGCAGTCTAGGACAGGGGCTCTACGAGCAGTACTTC
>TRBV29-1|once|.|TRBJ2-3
CSVDKDREATDTQYF
TGCAGCGTTGATAAAGACAGGGAGGCGACAGATACGCAGTATTTT
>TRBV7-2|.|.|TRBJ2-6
CASSWQGTGANVLTF
TGTGCCAGCAGCTGGCAGGGTACTGGGGCCAACGTCCTGACTTTC
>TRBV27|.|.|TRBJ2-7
CASSLQGIGVYEQYF
TGTGCCAGCAGTTTACAGGGAATCGGGGTCTACGAGCAGTACTTC
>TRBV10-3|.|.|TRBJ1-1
CAISEMGISGDTEAFF
TGTGCCATCAGTGAAATGGGGATATCGGGGGACACTGAAGCTTTCTTT
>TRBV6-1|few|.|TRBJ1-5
CASSEAQGGNQPQHF
TGTGCCAGCAGTGAAGCTCAGGGCGGCAATCAGCCCCAGCATTTT
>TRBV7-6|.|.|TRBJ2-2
CASRTRGEKNTGELFF
TGTGCCAGCAGGACTCGGGGAGAAAAGAACACCGGGGAGCTGTTTTTT
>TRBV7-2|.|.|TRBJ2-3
CASSLGGATDTQYF
TGTGCCAGCAGCTTAGGCGGCGCGACAGATACGCAGTATTTT